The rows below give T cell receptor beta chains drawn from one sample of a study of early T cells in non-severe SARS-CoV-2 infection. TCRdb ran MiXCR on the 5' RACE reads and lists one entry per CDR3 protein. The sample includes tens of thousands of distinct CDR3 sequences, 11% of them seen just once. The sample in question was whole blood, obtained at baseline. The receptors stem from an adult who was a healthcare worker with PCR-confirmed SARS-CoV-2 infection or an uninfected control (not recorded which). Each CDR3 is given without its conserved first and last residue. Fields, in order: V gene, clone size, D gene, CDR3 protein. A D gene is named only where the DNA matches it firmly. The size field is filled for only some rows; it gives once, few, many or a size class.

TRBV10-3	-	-	AIRARGATDTQY
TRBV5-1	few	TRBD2	ASSLYRTSVEQF
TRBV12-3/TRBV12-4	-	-	ASSHRFHTSDRPQH
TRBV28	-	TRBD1	ASSPMGQLNEQF
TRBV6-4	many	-	ASSGDGGAYNEQF
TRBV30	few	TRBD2	AWTKAGGPDTQY
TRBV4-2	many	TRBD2	ASSQRLAGEVDTQY
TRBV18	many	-	ASSPFRGNQETQY
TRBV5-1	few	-	ASSLRPHNEQF
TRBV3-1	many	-	ASSQLDQGSYNEQF
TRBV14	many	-	ASSQDPGHPSPLH
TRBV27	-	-	ASSLVSGSPYEQY
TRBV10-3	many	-	AISGHRTDTQY
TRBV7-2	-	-	ASSLGRMTEAF
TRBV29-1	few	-	SVEVPPGELF
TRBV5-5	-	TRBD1	ASTIRDRGPYGYT
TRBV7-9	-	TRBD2	ASTKGPGLAGYEQY
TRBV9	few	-	ASSASTDTQY
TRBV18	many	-	ASSPPQGVYNEQF
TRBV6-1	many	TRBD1	ASSELGGGGEAF
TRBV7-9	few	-	ASRTVPPDYGYT
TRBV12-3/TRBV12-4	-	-	ASSLGRISGNTIY
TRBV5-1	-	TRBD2	ASSPSGDETQY
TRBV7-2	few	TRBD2	ASSLAQGLAGGPQF